This T cell receptor (beta chain) was profiled in a study of regulatory T cells in long-lasting Graves disease. This CDR3 has 15 amino acids. Per germline, CDR1 SGHKS and CDR2 YYEKEE (reference sequence). V was trimmed by 4 bases and J by 1 base, leaving 14 bases between them. Time point noted: persistent/refractory GD, antithyroid drugs over 5 years with positive TRAb. The TCR library used RNA extracted from PBMCs. Libraries of TCR beta came from iRepertoire HTBI primers plus Arm-PCR of CDR3 regions. Authors' analysis steps: Detected in the samples were just over 60 TRBV and about 15 TRBJ segments. TCRdb analysed the multiplex PCR reads with MiXCR anew, one entry per CDR3 protein. Here the V and J calls rest on TCRdb's processing, not on the authors' analysis. The table has 360,000 or so distinct CDR3 sequences, roughly 20% seen once. Study-level results: TRBV28, TRBJ1-2 and TRBJ2-5 emerged as the favored segments in persistent disease.

This clonotype was counted only a few times. The antigen remains unidentified. The receptor was isolated from a woman in her thirties or forties with Graves disease. Sample: peripheral blood mononuclear cells (PBMCs), taken when the disease was refractory, from a patient treated with antithyroid drugs. The chain joins TRBV5-5 to TRBJ1-2; unclear D gene. The CDR3: CASSLDITLNYGYTF. In nucleotides, the CDR3 is TGTGCCAGCAGCCTTGACATTACCCTTAACTATGGCTACACCTTC. Full variable domain (rest looked up from reference TRBV5-5 and TRBJ1-2): DAGVTQSPTHLIKTRGQQVTLRCSPISGHKSVSWYQQVLGQGPQFIFQYYEKEERGRGNFPDRFSARQFPNYSSELNVNALLLGDSALYLCASSLDITLNYGYTFGSGTRLTVV.